This T cell receptor beta chain was retrieved from a study of T cells after posttransplantation cyclophosphamide. Whole-study results and caveats: Blood and skin or GI T cell repertoires showed limited TRB overlap. Donor CD8+ memory clones often dominated recipient blood repertoires at later times. TRB clonality was highly associated with recipient CMV seropositivity and reactivation.

Peripheral blood was collected from the related graft donor on the marrow donation day. Repertoires were generated with immunoSEQ multiplex PCR, while TCRdb's copy carries only in-frame clones and drops some. This sample has tens of thousands of clones, with roughly 93% found just once. Comment on this clone: The antigen is undetermined.

Trimming took 4 bases from V and 5 from J; bases not matched to a gene: 6. The CDR3 loop spans 13 amino acids. Germline V gene data show CDR1 as SGHNT and CDR2 as YYREEE (reference sequence). This TCR was recovered from a woman younger than 45 in good health and a related stem cell transplant donor. The rearrangement uses TRBV5-4 and TRBJ2-7; 7 nucleotides match TRBD1. The sample comprised PBMCs. Here the CDR3 reads CASSNRGTHEQYF. The CDR3 DNA sequence: TGTGCCAGCAGCAACAGGGGTACCCACGAGCAGTACTTC.